Presented here are 10 T cell receptor beta chains from one specimen sequenced in a study of cytomegalovirus exposure and HLA in healthy donors. PCR used 60 Vbeta primers and 13 Jbeta primers. Method: immunoSEQ multiplex PCR; TCRdb's copy keeps in-frame clones and lacks some. Of approximately 220,000 clones in the sample, less than 85% were seen once. Sequencing input: PBMCs. These receptors were collected from a man younger than 35 in good health and CMV-seronegative.

This clone has only one observation. The rearrangement uses TRBV6-6 and TRBJ2-7; D not resolved. Trimming took off 8 bases at V and 5 bases at J, with 10 bases between the two ends. The germline CDR1 and CDR2 sequences are MNHNY and SVGAGI (reference sequence). CDR3 length: 11 residues. CDR3 amino acids: CASSERNEQYF. The CDR3 DNA reads TGTGCCAGCTCTGAGAGGAACGAGCAGTACTTC.

V usage is TRBV10-3 and J usage is TRBJ2-7; 11 bases line up with TRBD1. Germline V gene lookup returns CDR1 ENHRY and CDR2 SYGVKD. The CDR3 covers 14 residues. The J segment lost 5 bases and the V segment lost 6 bases, leaving 6 bases of the junction unmatched. The DNA of the CDR3 is TGTGCCATCAGGGGTGGACAGGGGGCTAACGAGCAGTACTTC. This gives the protein CAIRGGQGANEQYF.

Details on this clone: This specimen includes other DNA sequences encoding the same CDR3. This chain connects TRBV7-9 to TRBJ2-3; weak D call: TRBD2 (5 bases). This CDR3 comprises 13 residues. Germline V gene data show CDR1 as SEHNR and CDR2 as FQNEAQ (reference sequence). V was shortened by 3 bases and J by 1 base, with 5 bases between the two germline ends. CDR3 sequence (DNA): TGTGCCAGCAGCTTGGAGGGCACAGATACGCAGTATTTT. It encodes CASSLEGTDTQYF.

The chain has TRBV6-5 and TRBJ2-5; a weak D match, TRBD2 (6 bases). The CDR3 contains 11 residues. Trimming shortened V by 5 bases and J by 11 bases, and 12 bases separated the two germline ends. Germline values: CDR1 MNHEY, CDR2 SVGAGI. CDR3: CASSTWGEQYF. The CDR3 DNA reads as TGTGCCAGCAGTACCTGGGGGGAGCAGTACTTC.

CDR3 DNA sequence: TGTGCCAGTGCCCGACTTTCGGGTGAGCAGTTCTTC. It translates to CASARLSGEQFF. V gene TRBV27 combines with J gene TRBJ2-1; D is undetermined. The germline gives CDR1 MNHEY, CDR2 SMNVEV (reference sequence). The CDR3 runs to 12 residues. V was trimmed by 9 bases and J by 9 bases, leaving 15 bases between them.

The chain links TRBV11-1 to TRBJ2-7; TRBD1 matches 7 bases. CDR1 SGHAT and CDR2 FQDESV come from the germline V gene (reference sequence). Trimming at V came to 5 bases and at J to 0 bases, leaving 7 bases not matched to a gene. This CDR3 spans 15 amino acids. Here the CDR3 reads CASSPGQTSSYEQYF. Here the CDR3 DNA reads TGTGCCAGCAGCCCGGGACAGACCAGCTCCTACGAGCAGTACTTC.

This chain links TRBV30 with TRBJ1-5; 7 nucleotides agree with TRBD1. The germline V gene has CDR1 GTSNPN and CDR2 SVGIG (reference sequence). CDR3 length equals 15 residues. Trimming removed 2 bases from V and 3 bases from J; junction bases left unmatched: 7. CDR3 nucleotide sequence: TGTGCCTGGAGTCGGGGACAGAGCCCCAATCAGCCCCAGCATTTT. Amino acid sequence: CAWSRGQSPNQPQHF.

The chain combines TRBV6-5 with TRBJ1-1; weak D call: TRBD1 (6 bases). Germline V gene sequence: CDR1 MNHEY, CDR2 SVGAGI. V dropped 7 bases and J dropped 6 bases, with 12 bases sitting between them. There are 12 residues in the CDR3. The CDR3 DNA is TGTGCCAGCATCAACAGGGTCGCTGAAGCTTTCTTT. It yields the protein CASINRVAEAFF.

This chain links TRBV14 with TRBJ1-2, with D uncertain. The V end was cut by 1 base, the J end by 1 base, with 10 bases between. This CDR3 is built from 15 residues. Germline lookup yields CDR1 SGHDN and CDR2 FVKESK. The CDR3 DNA reads as TGTGCCAGCAGCCAAGGCGACTTTCTTAACTATGGCTACACCTTC. Translation: CASSQGDFLNYGYTF.

The V gene is TRBV4-1, the J gene TRBJ2-7; TRBD2 agrees at 8 bases. This CDR3 is built from 15 residues. Germline V CDR1 and CDR2: MGHRA, YSYEKL. Trimming removed 4 bases from V and 2 bases from J; junction bases left unmatched: 7. The CDR3 region is CASSPRGGVPYEQYF. The CDR3, as DNA: TGCGCCAGCAGCCCTCGGGGGGGCGTTCCCTACGAGCAGTACTTC.